This T cell receptor beta chain is drawn from a study of blood T cell repertoires in COVID-19. V gave up 10 bases and J gave up 4 bases, with 13 bases separating them. This CDR3 contains 13 residues. CDR1 and CDR2 (germline): ENHRY, SYGVKD. In the study's own analysis: Amplifying reference gene primers gave estimates of nucleated cell counts. Method: immunoSEQ multiplex PCR; TCRdb's copy keeps in-frame clones and lacks some. V and J calls and clone size are copied from that table; D and trimming were computed from the DNA. The sample lists 200,000 to 250,000 clones; approximately 90% were seen once. The receptor comes from a man aged 25-45 years who had recovered from COVID-19. Sequencing was carried out using PBMCs or T cells enriched from blood (not recorded which). V usage is TRBV10-3 and J usage is TRBJ1-4; D gene ambiguous. The CDR3: CATEASLNEKLFF. The CDR3 DNA sequence: TGTGCCACGGAGGCCTCTCTTAATGAAAAACTGTTTTTT.